This entry describes one T cell receptor (beta chain). Its antigen is not identified. Healthy donors had no documented immune events, such as infections, while sampled. The entry originates in a study of identifying expanded T cells in peripheral blood. The V gene lost 7 bases and the J gene lost 5 bases, with 11 bases spanning the gap. The CDR3 has 12 residues. CDR1 is MNHEY and CDR2 is SVGAGI in the germline V gene. Study conclusions and caveats: Approximately 2-week clone count variance significantly increased as total template count grew.

Some clones are missing from TCRdb's copy, which holds only in-frame ones; the method was immunoSEQ multiplex PCR. The table has about 97,000 clones, roughly nine tenths seen once; the top ten hold about a sixth. The specimen sequenced was blood. This sequence originates from a person between 18 and 70 years old in good health. The chain has TRBV6-5 and TRBJ1-1, with D hard to call. CDR3 nucleotide sequence: TGTGCCAGCATGAGTGTGGGGACTGAAGCTTTCTTT. Protein product: CASMSVGTEAFF.